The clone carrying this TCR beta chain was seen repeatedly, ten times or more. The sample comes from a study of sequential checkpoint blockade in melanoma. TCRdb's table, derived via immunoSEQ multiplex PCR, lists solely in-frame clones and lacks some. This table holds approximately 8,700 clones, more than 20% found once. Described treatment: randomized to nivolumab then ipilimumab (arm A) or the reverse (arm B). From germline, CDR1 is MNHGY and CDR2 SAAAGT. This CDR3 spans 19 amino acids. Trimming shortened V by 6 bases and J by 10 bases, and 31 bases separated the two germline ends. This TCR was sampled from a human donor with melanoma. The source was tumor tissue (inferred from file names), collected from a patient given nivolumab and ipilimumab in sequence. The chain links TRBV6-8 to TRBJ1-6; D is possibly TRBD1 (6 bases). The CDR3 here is CASSPGIGGGRLGRSPLHF. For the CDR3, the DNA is TGTGCCAGCAGCCCGGGAATAGGGGGGGGCCGGCTTGGGCGGTCACCCCTCCACTTT.